These T cell receptor beta chains were read from a single sample in a study of shared clonotypes between healthy human individuals. The data were produced by immunoSEQ multiplex PCR, yet TCRdb's version contains in-frame clones alone and is incomplete. This sample has about 670,000 clones, with about three quarters found just once. The sequenced material came from memory CD4+ T cells sorted from blood. These receptors all stem from a woman under 40 in good health. CDR3s include the opening cysteine and the closing phenylalanine or tryptophan. D genes are given only for firm matches. Where a row states a size, it is once, few, many or the class of an expanded clone; other rows omit it.

J gene | CDR3 length | D gene | V gene | clone size | CDR3 DNA | CDR3 protein
TRBJ2-5 | 16 | TRBD2 | TRBV19 | . | TGTGCCAGTAGTCTAACTAGCGGGAGGGCCGGGGAGACCCAGTACTTC | CASSLTSGRAGETQYF
TRBJ2-5 | 14 | TRBD2 | TRBV2 | . | TGTGCCAGCAGTAGGACTAGCGGTCGAGAGACCCAGTACTTC | CASSRTSGRETQYF
TRBJ2-7 | 16 | TRBD2 | TRBV18 | few | TGTGCCAGCTCACCACCAGGGACTAGCGGTTACTACGAGCAGTACTTC | CASSPPGTSGYYEQYF
TRBJ1-1 | 13 | TRBD1 | TRBV27 | . | TGTGCCAGCAGGCAGACAGGGGGCACTGAAGCTTTCTTT | CASRQTGGTEAFF
TRBJ1-4 | 15 | TRBD1 | TRBV4-1 | . | TGCGCCAGCAGCCAACAGGGGGGAGTAAATGAAAAACTGTTTTTT | CASSQQGGVNEKLFF
TRBJ1-2 | 14 | . | TRBV5-6 | . | TGTGCCAGCAGCTTGTATCCCAGCAACTATGGCTACACCTTC | CASSLYPSNYGYTF
TRBJ2-1 | 13 | . | TRBV29-1 | . | TGCAGCGCCCAGGGGGGGGCGGGAAATGAGCAGTTCTTC | CSAQGGAGNEQFF
TRBJ2-2 | 12 | . | TRBV5-1 | . | TGCGCCAGCGTTCAGGTCACCGGGGAGCTGTTTTTT | CASVQVTGELFF
TRBJ1-4 | 14 | TRBD1 | TRBV7-6 | many | TGTGCCAGCAGCTTAGCAACAGGGGGCAGGAAACTGTTTTTT | CASSLATGGRKLFF
TRBJ1-5 | 15 | TRBD1 | TRBV5-1 | . | TGCGCCAGCAGCGCCGCTACAGGGGGCGATCAGCCCCAGCATTTT | CASSAATGGDQPQHF
TRBJ2-7 | 15 | . | TRBV18 | . | TGTGCCAGCTCGCCAAAGGGTGCAGGGCCCTACGAGCAGTACTTC | CASSPKGAGPYEQYF
TRBJ2-1 | 15 | TRBD2 | TRBV7-2 | many | TGTGCCAGCAGCGCCGGGACTAGGTTATACAATGAGCAGTTCTTC | CASSAGTRLYNEQFF
TRBJ2-3 | 15 | . | TRBV27 | . | TGTGCCAGCAGCGGTCAGCGGGCGGTCACAGATACGCAGTATTTT | CASSGQRAVTDTQYF
TRBJ1-2 | 12 | . | TRBV10-3 | . | TGTGCCATCAGTGAGGGGGGGAGCGGCTACACCTTC | CAISEGGSGYTF
TRBJ2-1 | 16 | TRBD2 | TRBV7-3 | . | TGTGCCAGCAGCTCAAATAGCGGGCCTCCCTACAATGAGCAGTTCTTC | CASSSNSGPPYNEQFF
TRBJ2-6 | 18 | TRBD2 | TRBV7-2 | many | TGTGCCAGCAGCTTAGACCCACTAGCGGGAGCTGGGGCCAACGTCCTGACTTTC | CASSLDPLAGAGANVLTF
TRBJ2-3 | 15 | . | TRBV5-4 | few | TGTGCCAGCAGCTTGGGTTTATATGGGACAGATACGCAGTATTTT | CASSLGLYGTDTQYF
TRBJ2-7 | 14 | TRBD1 | TRBV7-9 | . | TGTGCCAGCAGCTCCGGGACAGAAGGCTACGAGCAGTACTTC | CASSSGTEGYEQYF
TRBJ1-2 | 16 | TRBD1 | TRBV18 | . | TGTGCCAGCTCACCACGGGACAGCCGTACTAACTATGGCTACACCTTC | CASSPRDSRTNYGYTF
TRBJ2-3 | 15 | TRBD1 | TRBV5-6 | . | TGTGCCAGCAACACTCGACAGGGTTACACAGATACGCAGTATTTT | CASNTRQGYTDTQYF
TRBJ2-7 | 14 | TRBD2 | TRBV28 | . | TGTGCCAGCAAAACTAGCGGGAGGACCTACGAGCAGTACTTC | CASKTSGRTYEQYF
TRBJ2-7 | 16 | TRBD1 | TRBV6-6 | . | TGTGCCAGCACCCCCCGGTCCGGGACAGGGGCATACGAGCAGTACTTC | CASTPRSGTGAYEQYF
TRBJ2-1 | 15 | . | TRBV5-5 | . | TGTGCCAGCAGCTTGCTTATCAGGGAATACAATGAGCAGTTCTTC | CASSLLIREYNEQFF
TRBJ2-2 | 15 | . | TRBV5-1 | . | TGCGCCAGCAGCATGGGGGATAGGGACACCGGGGAGCTGTTTTTT | CASSMGDRDTGELFF
TRBJ1-6 | 16 | TRBD1 | TRBV14 | . | TGTGCCAGCAGCCAAGTAGGACAGGGGGCACGTTCACCCCTCCACTTT | CASSQVGQGARSPLHF
TRBJ2-2 | 13 | TRBD2 | TRBV6-1 | . | TGTGCCAGCACCCTAGCGGCGACCGGGGAGCTGTTTTTT | CASTLAATGELFF
TRBJ2-5 | 10 | . | TRBV2 | many | TGTGCCAGCAGCCAAGAGACCCAGTACTTC | CASSQETQYF
TRBJ2-3 | 14 | . | TRBV19 | few | TGTGCCAGTAGTATCAGTGGGACGTTAGATACGCAGTATTTT | CASSISGTLDTQYF
TRBJ2-3 | 15 | . | TRBV27 | many | TGTGCCAGCAGTTTATCGAGATTCTCCACAGATACGCAGTATTTT | CASSLSRFSTDTQYF
TRBJ1-1 | 14 | . | TRBV11-2 | . | TGTGCCAGCAGCATGGTCCCGTCGGACACTGAAGCTTTCTTT | CASSMVPSDTEAFF
TRBJ1-2 | 12 | . | TRBV15 | few | TGTGCCACCAGCAGGGACCTTTATGGCTACACCTTC | CATSRDLYGYTF
TRBJ2-1 | 15 | . | TRBV5-1 | . | TGCGCCAGCAGCTTGGCCTTTGGTGGATACAATGAGCAGTTCTTC | CASSLAFGGYNEQFF
TRBJ1-1 | 15 | TRBD1 | TRBV6-6 | many | TGTGCCAGCATTGCGACGAGGACAGGGGGCACTGAAGCTTTCTTT | CASIATRTGGTEAFF
TRBJ1-3 | 19 | . | TRBV11-2 | few | TGTGCCAGCAGCTTGGAGAGTTGGGACACTCAAGACTCTGGAAACACCATATATTTT | CASSLESWDTQDSGNTIYF
TRBJ1-1 | 11 | . | TRBV29-1 | few | TGCAGCGGAGAGGAGGGAGGCGAAGCTTTCTTT | CSGEEGGEAFF
TRBJ2-4 | 15 | . | TRBV4-2 | . | TGTGCCAGCAGCCAAGGAGGGGCGGTGGGAAACATTCAGTACTTC | CASSQGGAVGNIQYF
TRBJ2-5 | 15 | . | TRBV5-4 | many | TGTGCCAGCAGCTTGGTGGGACACTCTCAAGAGACCCAGTACTTC | CASSLVGHSQETQYF
TRBJ2-5 | 13 | . | TRBV30 | . | TGTGCCTGGAGTGTTAGGGTTTGGGAGACCCAGTACTTC | CAWSVRVWETQYF
TRBJ2-3 | 11 | . | TRBV19 | few | TGTGCCAGTAGTATCACAGATACGCAGTATTTT | CASSITDTQYF
TRBJ2-7 | 12 | . | TRBV30 | . | TGTGCCTGTCGGGACATCAAGTACGAGCAGTACTTC | CACRDIKYEQYF
TRBJ2-5 | 15 | TRBD2 | TRBV11-2 | . | TGTGCCAGCAGCTTAGTGCGGGGGGGACAAGAGACCCAGTACTTC | CASSLVRGGQETQYF
TRBJ2-5 | 13 | . | TRBV9 | . | TGTGCCAGCAGCGAACAGGGTCAAGAGACCCAGTACTTC | CASSEQGQETQYF
TRBJ1-5 | 16 | . | TRBV19 | . | TGTGCCAGTAGTATACGGTGGTCCGCCAGCAATCAGCCCCAGCATTTT | CASSIRWSASNQPQHF
TRBJ2-1 | 19 | TRBD2 | TRBV19 | . | TGTGCCAGTAGTATTGATAGCGCTAGCGGGCCTTTTTTTATCAATGAGCAGTTCTTC | CASSIDSASGPFFINEQFF
TRBJ2-6 | 15 | . | TRBV7-6 | . | TGTGCCAGCAGCTCAGAAGGCTCTGGGGCCAACGTCCTGACTTTC | CASSSEGSGANVLTF
TRBJ1-5 | 17 | . | TRBV18 | . | TGTGCCAGCTCACCACCGTCTTCGCCCGGGAGCAATCAGCCCCAGCATTTT | CASSPPSSPGSNQPQHF
TRBJ1-1 | 13 | . | TRBV6-6 | . | TGTGCCAGCAGTTACGAGGGTAACACTGAAGCTTTCTTT | CASSYEGNTEAFF
TRBJ1-1 | 13 | TRBD1 | TRBV10-3 | . | TGTGCCATCAGTGCCAACTGGGACAGTGAAGCTTTCTTT | CAISANWDSEAFF
TRBJ2-7 | 17 | TRBD2 | TRBV7-2 | . | TGTGCCAGCACCATTAGGGGAGGGGGTAGCGGGAGCTACGAGCAGTACTTC | CASTIRGGGSGSYEQYF
TRBJ2-3 | 17 | . | TRBV7-8 | . | TGTGCCAGCAGCAGGGGAATGGCGAGCGGATCCACAGATACGCAGTATTTT | CASSRGMASGSTDTQYF
TRBJ1-2 | 14 | . | TRBV6-5 | . | TGTGCCAGCAGCGACGCTTCTGGACGCTATGGCTACACCTTC | CASSDASGRYGYTF
TRBJ1-1 | 14 | . | TRBV5-1 | . | TGCGCCAGCAGCTTAGCGACAGCGAACACTGAAGCTTTCTTT | CASSLATANTEAFF
TRBJ2-1 | 16 | TRBD2 | TRBV25-1 | . | TGTGCCAGCAGTGAGACGACTAGCGGGAGGGCCAATGAGCAGTTCTTC | CASSETTSGRANEQFF
TRBJ1-1 | 17 | . | TRBV19 | few | TGTGCCAGTAGTACCGGGGCCCTGCGGGCTATGAACACTGAAGCTTTCTTT | CASSTGALRAMNTEAFF
TRBJ1-2 | 12 | . | TRBV29-1 | . | TGCAGCGTTGAGACAAGCAGGAGAGGCTACACCTTC | CSVETSRRGYTF